This T cell receptor (beta chain) was profiled in a study of T cell repertoires in aging, cancer and after chemotherapy (dated by TCRdb to between 2017 and 2020). At the level of the whole study: Six donor age groups were covered, ranging from 30 or younger up to 70 or older, and each group contained at least three individuals. TCR repertoires from healthy donor controls were recorded over periods of several months to years and showed clear clonal overlap between repeated samplings. The full dataset contained several million TCR reads. To examine immunoaging and T cell reconstitution after chemotherapy, the study profiled TCR beta repertoires in peripheral blood from healthy donors and cancer patients. The cohort comprised 200 to 250 cancer patients, 94 with hematological and around 120 with solid cancers, plus 95 healthy donors as a reference group. The investigation overall reported the following: In healthy donors, the decline in TCR diversity with age was mainly explained by loss of richness, whereas in cancer patients loss of evenness was also found to contribute. An increase in median generation probability over the chemotherapy interval was observed in both cancer cohorts, suggesting that the repertoire was reconstituted through rebound thymic output. According to the authors, the repertoire data do not allow conclusions to be drawn about immunological memory after chemotherapy. Compared with age-matched healthy donors, untreated patients with either hematological or solid cancers had significantly lower TCR diversity in the blood along with higher clonality.

V loses 5 bases at its end and J loses 6 bases; junction bases beyond the gene matches: 9. Sequences MNHEY (CDR1) and SVGAGI (CDR2) are obtained from the germline V gene. The CDR3 goes from the cysteine to the phenylalanine over 14 residues. Of all the DNA, just the CDR3 is kept, 42 bases in frame from base 1. A note on this clonotype: Its cognate antigen has yet to be identified. No qualities accompany the bases; no much larger clone lies one base away.

Instead of sorted cells or RNA, genomic DNA extracted from peripheral blood served as the source for amplifying TCR beta rearrangements. Rearranged TRB sequences spanning V, D and J segments were amplified by multiplex touch-down PCR using a mixed TRB-A/B primer pool. Illumina adapters and sample indices were attached to the amplicons through two consecutive PCR reactions run with Phusion HS II polymerase. Amplicons were gel-purified with the NucleoSpin Gel and PCR Clean-up kit, then checked with Qubit and an Agilent 2100 Bioanalyzer. Libraries were sequenced on an Illumina MiSeq using 600-cycle, single-indexed, paired-end runs. Per the authors' processing: MiXCR versions 2.12 and 3.0.5 were used to process the TRB sequences. Each unique CDR3 nucleotide sequence counted as one clone, and only productive sequences with at least two reads were retained. Repertoire metrics included Shannon diversity, evenness, clonality (one minus evenness), and alpha-parameterized diversity profiles from alpha 0 to 5. Generation probabilities of clones in paired pre- and post-chemotherapy samples were computed with the IGoR algorithm. TCRdb reanalyzed the raw reads on its own, using fastp at Q25 for trimming and MiXCR for clone calling, and kept in-frame beta chains. Rows matching on CDR3 protein sequence are summarized as one entry with the most common DNA and genes. In this record, the V and J calls reflect TCRdb's handling and not the investigators' own analysis. The sample has 10,000 to 15,000 distinct CDR3 sequences on record, roughly 31% of them singletons. The ten biggest clones cover roughly 9.1% of the sample.

The sequencing sample was made of blood. This sequence was found in a human donor in good health. The donor label of this sample is uncertain. The chain employs TRBV6-5 and TRBJ1-1; 7 central bases correspond to TRBD1. This receptor carries the CDR3 CASSPGQTASEAFF. The nucleotide sequence reads as follows: TGTGCCAGCAGTCCGGGACAGACGGCCTCTGAAGCTTTCTTT.